Each of the 25 T cell receptor beta chains below was sequenced from the same sample in a study of blood T cell repertoires in COVID-19. TCRdb's copy holds only in-frame clones and misses some; the assay was immunoSEQ multiplex PCR. This sample carries about 86,000 clones, approximately 83% of them seen once, and the ten largest clones take 31%. The material sequenced was peripheral blood. The receptor source for this set is a woman older than 75 with active or convalescent COVID-19.

The V gene is TRBV28, the J gene TRBJ1-1; 7 nucleotides align to TRBD1. The CDR3 is made up of 16 amino acids. V shed 8 bases and J 0 bases; nucleotides not matched to a gene: 12. Germline values: CDR1 MDHEN, CDR2 SYDVKM. CDR3 sequence: CASSIRQGNMNTEAFF. Here the CDR3 DNA reads TGTGCCAGCTCGATCCGACAGGGTAATATGAACACTGAAGCTTTCTTT.

The chain couples TRBV5-4 to TRBJ1-2, with D possibly matching TRBD1 (6 bases). CDR1 and CDR2 from the germline V gene are SGHNT and YYREEE (reference sequence). Trimming left V 2 bases short and J 4 bases short, with 9 bases between. CDR3 length: 13 residues. The CDR3 reads CASSLQGVYGYTF. CDR3 bases: TGTGCCAGCAGCTTACAGGGTGTCTATGGCTACACCTTC. Complete variable domain (other parts from reference TRBV5-4 and TRBJ1-2): ETGVTQSPTHLIKTRGQQVTLRCSSQSGHNTVSWYQQALGQGPQFIFQYYREEENGRGNFPPRFSGLQFPNYSSELNVNALELDDSALYLCASSLQGVYGYTFGSGTRLTVV.

This clone is a singleton in its sample. The chain carries TRBV11-2 and TRBJ1-2; D not certain. Germline V lookup: CDR1 SGHAT, CDR2 FQNNGV. The V gene lost 0 bases and the J gene lost 5 bases, with 7 bases spanning the gap. The length of the CDR3 is 13 residues. The DNA for the CDR3 is TGTGCCAGCAGCTTAGACCGTATGTATGGCTACACCTTC. As protein: CASSLDRMYGYTF.

In this sample, this clone turned up a few times. CDR3 loop: CASSRTATGTSGGPQETQYF. The CDR3 bases are TGTGCCAGCAGCCGCACAGCGACCGGGACTAGCGGGGGGCCCCAAGAGACCCAGTACTTC. The V call is TRBV7-7, the J call TRBJ2-5; 15 bases map to TRBD2. V shed 5 bases and J 1 base; nucleotides not matched to a gene: 14. Germline CDR1 and CDR2: SSHAT and FNYEAQ (reference sequence). This CDR3 is 20 amino acids long.

The chain uses TRBV6-5 and TRBJ1-1; 9 bases line up with TRBD1. The junction had 5 bases not matched to a gene; V was cut back by 2 bases and J by 1 base. The CDR3 loop spans 16 amino acids. In germline, CDR1 is MNHEY, CDR2 SVGAGI. Here the CDR3 DNA reads TGTGCCAGCAGTTACGGTTGGGACAGGGAGAACACTGAAGCTTTCTTT. Amino acid sequence: CASSYGWDRENTEAFF.

The rearrangement links TRBV18 to TRBJ2-7, with D maybe TRBD2 (5 bases). Germline lookup yields CDR1 KGHSH and CDR2 LQKENI. Trimming took off 3 bases at V and 3 bases at J, with 9 bases between the two ends. The CDR3 sequence is 13 residues long. As DNA, the CDR3 is TGTGCCAGCTCACCTCGGGGAGACTACGAGCAGTACTTC. Its translation: CASSPRGDYEQYF.

The chain joins TRBV20-1 to TRBJ2-2; the D gene is possibly TRBD2 (6 bases). Germline V gene sequence: CDR1 DFQATT, CDR2 SNEGSKA (reference sequence). The CDR3 extends over 15 amino acids. V lost 3 bases to trimming and J lost 5 bases, with 16 bases between them. The CDR3 loop reads CSASLAGRRTGELFF. DNA of the CDR3: TGCAGTGCTAGTTTGGCGGGGCGAAGGACCGGGGAGCTGTTTTTT.

CDR3 protein: CAISEPGDWTGSSVGTF. The CDR3 DNA sequence: TGTGCCATCAGTGAGCCCGGAGACTGGACAGGGTCCTCTGTTGGCACCTTC. The chain couples TRBV10-3 to TRBJ1-2, with 8 nucleotides matching TRBD1. The germline V gene encodes CDR1 ENHRY and CDR2 SYGVKD. Germline trimming cut 2 bases from V and 13 bases from J; bases unmatched to any gene: 21. The CDR3 is 17 amino acids.

The chain has TRBV9 and TRBJ1-4; D gene uncertain. Germline CDR1 reads SGDLS; CDR2 reads YYNGEE. The CDR3 extends over 16 amino acids. Trimming shortened V by 0 bases and J by 0 bases, and 9 bases separated the two germline ends. CDR3 in amino acids: CASSVGADATNEKLFF. The CDR3 DNA is TGTGCCAGCAGCGTAGGGGCAGATGCAACTAATGAAAAACTGTTTTTT.

This clone has just one count. V and J are TRBV11-2 and TRBJ1-4; tentatively, D is TRBD1 (5 bases). V lost 4 bases, J lost 7 bases, and 13 bases lay in between. From germline, CDR1 is SGHAT and CDR2 FQNNGV. This CDR3 region has 14 residues. This chain's CDR3 is CASSSRVETEKLFF. In nucleotides, the CDR3 is TGTGCCAGCAGCTCCAGGGTCGAGACTGAAAAACTGTTTTTT.

In this sample, this clone turned up once. The chain carries TRBV5-4 and TRBJ1-2; 7 bases fit TRBD1. The CDR3 is 16 residues long. Trimming at V came to 0 bases and at J to 6 bases, leaving 11 bases not matched to a gene. Germline values: CDR1 SGHNT, CDR2 YYREEE (reference sequence). The DNA for the CDR3 is TGTGCCAGCAGCTTGGGCCCCACCGACAGGGCTCATGGCTACACCTTC. The encoded protein is CASSLGPTDRAHGYTF.

The rearrangement links TRBV28 to TRBJ2-7; maybe TRBD2 (6 bases). Germline V CDR1 and CDR2: MDHEN, SYDVKM. The CDR3 is 14 residues long. Trimming took 11 bases from V and 2 from J, leaving 19 bases between them. This chain's CDR3 is CAVGGSSVTYEQYF. CDR3 in DNA: TGTGCCGTGGGTGGATCTAGCGTCACCTACGAGCAGTACTTC.

The DNA for the CDR3 is TGTGCCAGCAGCTCAGCTAGCCGGGACAGGCTTCATAGCAATCAGCCCCAGCATTTT. Residues: CASSSASRDRLHSNQPQHF. The chain recombines TRBV7-3 with TRBJ1-5; 8 bases line up with TRBD1. The CDR3 sequence is 19 residues long. Per the germline V gene, CDR1 is SGHTA and CDR2 is FQGTGA. V lost 4 bases, J lost 0 bases, and 14 bases stayed unmatched. Using reference TRBV7-3 and TRBJ1-5 for the parts outside the CDR3, the full variable domain is GAGVSQTPSNKVTEKGKYVELRCDPISGHTALYWYRQSLGQGPEFLIYFQGTGAADDSGLPNDRFFAVRPEGSVSTLKIQRTERGDSAVYLCASSSASRDRLHSNQPQHFGDGTRLSIL.

The chain joins TRBV5-6 to TRBJ2-7; D is unclear. The V gene's germline CDR1 is SGHDT and CDR2 YYEEEE. V gave up 5 bases and J gave up 2 bases, with 14 bases separating them. The CDR3 sequence is 14 residues long. The CDR3 loop reads CASSYPSGPYEQYF. The CDR3 nucleotides are TGTGCCAGCAGTTATCCCTCGGGTCCCTACGAGCAGTACTTC.

The V gene is TRBV5-1, the J gene TRBJ2-7; 7 bases align to TRBD1. This CDR3 contains 14 residues. V lost 4 bases to trimming and J lost 0 bases; unmatched junction nucleotides: 4. CDR1 and CDR2 from the germline V gene are SGHRS and YFSETQ. In DNA form, the CDR3 reads TGCGCCAGCAGCAGTGGACAGGTCTCCTACGAGCAGTACTTC. Translating it yields CASSSGQVSYEQYF.

The chain recombines TRBV7-2 with TRBJ2-1; unclear D gene. This CDR3 has 12 residues. V lost 5 bases, J lost 7 bases, and 9 bases lay in between. The germline gives CDR1 SGHTA, CDR2 FQGNSA. Here the CDR3 DNA reads TGTGCCAGCAGCCCCAGATGGAATGAGCAGTTCTTC. This gives the protein CASSPRWNEQFF.

For this clone: Distinct nucleotide sequences in the sample also encode this CDR3. The CDR3 nucleotides read TGTGCCAGCAGCCCCCAGGGGGCCCGGACTGAAGCTTTCTTT. Encoded protein: CASSPQGARTEAFF. V gene TRBV3-1 (or the pseudogene TRBV3-2) combines with J gene TRBJ1-1; 8 bases align to TRBD1. This CDR3 has 14 amino acids. CDR1 LGHDT and CDR2 YNNKEL come from the germline V gene (reference sequence). J lost 5 bases, V lost 4 bases, and 6 bases had no gene match.

Worth noting for this clone: The same CDR3 also results from other DNA sequences found in this sample. This chain uses TRBV28 with TRBJ1-1; D possibly corresponds to TRBD1 (5 bases). Trimming cost V 2 bases and J 7 bases, with 5 bases left between them. Germline V gives CDR1 MDHEN, CDR2 SYDVKM. The CDR3 is 11 amino acids. CDR3 nucleotides: TGTGCCAGCAGTTTAACAGGTGAAGCTTTCTTT. Translating gives CASSLTGEAFF.

This clone was found once. A junction boundary mismatches the germline segment, possibly from a read error. The chain links TRBV7-7 to TRBJ2-2; D gene ambiguous. CDR3 length equals 17 residues. The germline V gene has CDR1 SSHAT and CDR2 FNYEAQ (reference sequence). CDR3 DNA sequence: TGTGCTAGCAGCCCTCGCCAGGCCCAACCGAACACCGGGGAGCTGTTTTTT. Its translation is CASSPRQAQPNTGELFF.

The chain employs TRBV3-1 (or the pseudogene TRBV3-2) and TRBJ1-1; 10 bases agree with TRBD1. The CDR3 runs 16 residues. Per the germline V gene, CDR1 is LGHDT and CDR2 is YNNKEL (reference sequence). V lost 0 bases and J lost 3; bases outside the gene matches: 4. The CDR3 DNA reads TGTGCCAGCAGCCAAGATTTCGGACAGGGGGACACTGAAGCTTTCTTT. This codes for CASSQDFGQGDTEAFF.

The chain carries TRBV5-1 and TRBJ1-1; 8 bases match TRBD1. Germline CDR1 is SGHRS and CDR2 is YFSETQ. The CDR3 has 15 residues. The V and J ends lost 4 bases and 5 bases, in that order; junction bases with no gene match: 10. The CDR3 region is CASSPGGQGWTEAFF. DNA for the CDR3: TGCGCCAGCAGCCCAGGAGGACAGGGTTGGACTGAAGCTTTCTTT.

The chain joins TRBV4-3 to TRBJ2-3, with 8 positions matching TRBD2. V dropped 0 bases and J dropped 4; count of bases not matched to a gene: 6. Per germline, CDR1 LGHNA and CDR2 YSLEER. The CDR3 consists of 16 residues. In DNA form, the CDR3 reads TGCGCCAGCAGCCAAGATAGAAGCGGGGGCCCAGATACGCAGTATTTT. Its translation: CASSQDRSGGPDTQYF.

V gene TRBV6-2 or TRBV6-3 combines with J gene TRBJ1-5; the D is unclear. Germline V gives CDR1 MNHEY, CDR2 SVGEGT. The CDR3 has 14 amino acids. Between the trimmed V and J ends, which lost 5 bases and 6 bases, there was a span of 14 bases. The CDR3 DNA reads as TGTGCCAGCAGTGCCCGGGAAATCGGTCAGCCCCAGCATTTT. Amino acid sequence: CASSAREIGQPQHF.

The CDR3 region has the DNA TGTGCCAGTGCAGGACAGACAGGACTGGCGCAGTTCTTC. Translating gives CASAGQTGLAQFF. The rearrangement joins TRBV19 to TRBJ2-1; tentatively, D is TRBD1 (6 bases). The V end was cut by 8 bases, the J end by 12 bases, with 20 bases between. CDR1 is LNHDA, CDR2 SQIVND, per germline (reference sequence). The CDR3 runs to 13 residues.

This chain connects TRBV19 to TRBJ1-6; tentatively, D is TRBD1 (6 bases). In germline, CDR1 is LNHDA, CDR2 SQIVND (reference sequence). The CDR3 length is 14 residues. The germline V and J ends were trimmed by 6 bases and 6 bases, with 12 bases remaining between them. The CDR3 reads CASRGQVINSPLHF. CDR3 in DNA: TGTGCCAGTAGGGGACAAGTAATTAATTCACCCCTCCACTTT. Using reference TRBV19 and TRBJ1-6 for the parts outside the CDR3, the full variable domain is DGGITQSPKYLFRKEGQNVTLSCEQNLNHDAMYWYRQDPGQGLRLIYYSQIVNDFQKGDIAEGYSVSREKKESFPLTVTSAQKNPTAFYLCASRGQVINSPLHFGNGTRLTVT.